What follows are 21 T cell receptor beta chains derived from one specimen sequenced in a study of T cell changes during pregnancy in multiple sclerosis. Only in-frame clones appear in the TCRdb table, and some are missing; sequencing was by immunoSEQ multiplex PCR. This sample has fewer than 40,000 clones, with 85% to 95% found just once. The specimen comprised CD4+ T cells from peripheral blood mononuclear cells, sampled after pregnancy. These receptors all come from a female donor with multiple sclerosis, enrolled in a pregnancy study.

This chain links TRBV5-1 with TRBJ2-7, with TRBD2 identical over 9 bases. The trim removed 0 bases at V and 4 bases at J, leaving 5 bases unmatched. Germline V lookup: CDR1 SGHRS, CDR2 YFSETQ. This CDR3 spans 15 amino acids. CDR3 bases: TGCGCCAGCAGCTTGGGCCTAGCGGGGTGGTACGAGCAGTACTTC. The encoded protein is CASSLGLAGWYEQYF.

The chain has TRBV2 and TRBJ2-2; 10 bases are a match to TRBD2. The V gene's germline CDR1 is SNHLY and CDR2 FYNNEI. Unmatched junction bases numbered 5, after V lost 6 bases and J lost 1 base. CDR3 length: 16 residues. CDR3 DNA: TGTGCCAGCAGAGTAGCGGGGGGTCTGAACACCGGGGAGCTGTTTTTT. Its translation is CASRVAGGLNTGELFF.

The rearrangement joins TRBV5-1 to TRBJ2-5; 8 bases agree with TRBD1. The V and J ends lost 4 bases and 5 bases, in that order; junction bases with no gene match: 7. The CDR3 consists of 14 residues. In germline, CDR1 is SGHRS, CDR2 YFSETQ. The DNA of the CDR3 is TGCGCCAGCAGCGATTGGACAGGGAGGGAGACCCAGTACTTC. This gives the protein CASSDWTGRETQYF. Complete variable domain (other parts from reference TRBV5-1 and TRBJ2-5): KAGVTQTPRYLIKTRGQQVTLSCSPISGHRSVSWYQQTPGQGLQFLFEYFSETQRNKGNFPGRFSGRQFSNSRSEMNVSTLELGDSALYLCASSDWTGRETQYFGPGTRLLVL.

The chain joins TRBV4-2 to TRBJ1-5; D may be TRBD1 (6 bases). Trimming took 0 bases from V and 3 from J, leaving 12 bases between them. The CDR3 totals 16 residues. Germline V gene data show CDR1 as LGHNA and CDR2 as YNFKEQ. The CDR3 region is CASSQDGGGANQPQHF. In nucleotides, the CDR3 is TGTGCCAGCAGCCAAGACGGGGGGGGCGCCAATCAGCCCCAGCATTTT.

This chain connects TRBV7-9 to TRBJ1-1, with D perhaps matching TRBD1 (5 bases). CDR3 length: 14 amino acids. Germline CDR1 and CDR2: SEHNR and FQNEAQ (reference sequence). With 3 bases removed from V and 1 base from J, the gap between germline ends came to 9 bases. The CDR3 DNA reads TGTGCCAGCAGCTTTATTACAGGGAACACTGAAGCTTTCTTT. Translated: CASSFITGNTEAFF.

The chain couples TRBV5-1 to TRBJ1-2; D uncertain. The V end was cut by 1 base, the J end by 8 bases, with 9 bases between. CDR3 size: 12 residues. CDR1 is SGHRS, CDR2 YFSETQ, per germline. CDR3 DNA: TGCGCCAGCAGCTTGTCGGGATCCGGCTACACCTTC. This codes for CASSLSGSGYTF. Full variable domain (rest looked up from reference TRBV5-1 and TRBJ1-2): KAGVTQTPRYLIKTRGQQVTLSCSPISGHRSVSWYQQTPGQGLQFLFEYFSETQRNKGNFPGRFSGRQFSNSRSEMNVSTLELGDSALYLCASSLSGSGYTFGSGTRLTVV.

The chain joins TRBV9 to TRBJ2-7, with 7 bases lining up with TRBD1. The germline V gene has CDR1 SGDLS and CDR2 YYNGEE. J lost 4 bases, V lost 0 bases, and 4 bases had no gene match. The CDR3 consists of 14 residues. For the CDR3, the DNA is TGTGCCAGCAGCGTAGTGGCAGGGGGTTACGAGCAGTACTTC. It codes for CASSVVAGGYEQYF.

This clone was seen once. The rearrangement joins TRBV2 to TRBJ1-3; D remains unclear. The CDR3 totals 16 residues. Germline values: CDR1 SNHLY, CDR2 FYNNEI. The germline V and J ends were trimmed by 3 bases and 0 bases, with 12 bases remaining between them. Written as DNA, the CDR3 is TGTGCCAGCAGTGAGGGCCGCGCGAGCTCTGGAAACACCATATATTTT. Protein product: CASSEGRASSGNTIYF. Using reference TRBV2 and TRBJ1-3 for the parts outside the CDR3, the full variable domain is EPEVTQTPSHQVTQMGQEVILRCVPISNHLYFYWYRQILGQKVEFLVSFYNNEISEKSEIFDDQFSVERPDGSNFTLKIRSTKLEDSAMYFCASSEGRASSGNTIYFGEGSWLTVV.

This clone was counted a single time. CDR3 sequence reads: CASSFSRGSHEQYF. In nucleotides, the CDR3 is TGTGCCAGCAGTTTTAGCCGGGGGTCTCACGAGCAGTACTTC. The rearrangement links TRBV27 to TRBJ2-7, with TRBD2 as a possible D gene (6 bases). Between the trimmed V and J ends, which lost 3 bases and 5 bases, there was a span of 14 bases. The CDR3 consists of 14 residues. From germline, CDR1 is MNHEY and CDR2 SMNVEV (reference sequence).

The chain joins TRBV5-6 to TRBJ2-3, with TRBD2 matching 9 bases. CDR1 and CDR2 from the germline V gene are SGHDT and YYEEEE. V trimming: 2 bases; J trimming: 1 base; junction bases outside the gene matches: 8. The CDR3 loop spans 17 amino acids. The CDR3 DNA sequence: TGTGCCAGCAGCTTCGCGGGGGGGCTTAGGGGCACAGATACGCAGTATTTT. Translating gives CASSFAGGLRGTDTQYF.

The chain combines TRBV19 with TRBJ2-2; 8 positions agree with TRBD2. Germline CDR1 reads LNHDA; CDR2 reads SQIVND (reference sequence). J lost 2 bases, V lost 5 bases, and 4 bases had no gene match. The CDR3 spans 15 residues. In DNA form, the CDR3 reads TGTGCCAGTAGTTCAGCGGGGGTAAACACCGGGGAGCTGTTTTTT. It encodes CASSSAGVNTGELFF.

The chain links TRBV25-1 to TRBJ1-3; TRBD1 aligns across 8 bases. Per the germline V gene, CDR1 is MGHDK and CDR2 is SYGVNS. The CDR3 sequence is 16 residues long. The V gene end was trimmed by 5 bases and the J gene end by 2 bases; junction bases not matched to a gene: 8. The CDR3 sequence is CASSPQQGVTGNTIYF. CDR3 nucleotide sequence: TGTGCCAGCAGTCCGCAACAGGGGGTAACTGGAAACACCATATATTTT.

The gene calls are TRBV5-1 and TRBJ1-6; D is ambiguous. The CDR3 loop spans 15 amino acids. Looked up from germline, CDR1 is SGHRS and CDR2 is YFSETQ. V was trimmed by 1 base and J by 10 bases, leaving 15 bases between them. The CDR3 sequence is CASSLSGQEKSPLHF. CDR3 DNA: TGCGCCAGCAGCTTGAGTGGGCAGGAAAAGTCACCCCTCCACTTT. Full variable domain (rest looked up from reference TRBV5-1 and TRBJ1-6): KAGVTQTPRYLIKTRGQQVTLSCSPISGHRSVSWYQQTPGQGLQFLFEYFSETQRNKGNFPGRFSGRQFSNSRSEMNVSTLELGDSALYLCASSLSGQEKSPLHFGNGTRLTVT.

The V and J genes are TRBV6-1 and TRBJ2-1, with 9 nucleotides matching TRBD1. Trimming at V came to 1 base and at J to 2 bases, leaving 3 bases not matched to a gene. The germline gives CDR1 MNHNS, CDR2 SASEGT. This CDR3 region has 16 residues. CDR3 loop: CASSEVDRGPYNEQFF. The CDR3, as DNA: TGTGCCAGCAGTGAAGTGGACAGGGGCCCCTACAATGAGCAGTTCTTC.

The chain combines TRBV29-1 with TRBJ2-1, with D maybe TRBD2 (6 bases). Germline V lookup: CDR1 SQVTM, CDR2 ANQGSEA. CDR3 length: 17 amino acids. V was cut by 4 bases and J by 0 bases, with 19 bases left in between. CDR3 region: CSVVVIPRGSSYNEQFF. In nucleotides, the CDR3 is TGCAGCGTTGTAGTAATCCCCCGGGGGAGCTCCTACAATGAGCAGTTCTTC.

The J gene is TRBJ2-7, the V gene TRBV9, with D possibly being TRBD1 (5 bases). Germline CDR1 reads SGDLS; CDR2 reads YYNGEE. CDR3 length: 14 amino acids. V lost 3 bases and J 0 bases, leaving 10 bases between the germline ends. The CDR3 region is CASSAYRSSYEQYF. CDR3 DNA: TGTGCCAGCAGCGCTTACAGGAGCTCCTACGAGCAGTACTTC. Drawing the rest from reference TRBV9 and TRBJ2-7, the complete variable domain is DSGVTQTPKHLITATGQRVTLRCSPRSGDLSVYWYQQSLDQGLQFLIQYYNGEERAKGNILERFSAQQFPDLHSELNLSSLELGDSALYFCASSAYRSSYEQYFGPGTRLTVT.

DNA for the CDR3: TGTGCCACCAGCAGGAGGGGGGGCTACGAGCAGTACTTC. As protein: CATSRRGGYEQYF. V is TRBV15 and J is TRBJ2-7; the D gene is possibly TRBD2 (7 bases). Trimming took 3 bases from V and 3 from J, leaving 9 bases between them. From germline, CDR1 is LNHNV and CDR2 YYDKDF (reference sequence). This CDR3 comprises 13 residues.

This sequence joins TRBV10-3 and TRBJ1-2; D is unclear. The germline CDR1 and CDR2 sequences are ENHRY and SYGVKD. This CDR3 comprises 15 residues. Trimming cost V 3 bases and J 3 bases, with 14 bases left between them. The CDR3: CAISEVPGGYYGYTF. The CDR3 coding sequence is TGTGCCATCAGTGAAGTTCCCGGAGGGTACTATGGCTACACCTTC.

Here the CDR3 reads CASSRGSNTEAFF. CDR3 DNA: TGTGCCAGCAGTCGGGGGTCGAACACTGAAGCTTTCTTT. The rearrangement joins TRBV6-5 to TRBJ1-1, with a tentative D call TRBD1 (5 bases). Germline V CDR1 and CDR2: MNHEY, SVGAGI. The CDR3 consists of 13 residues. V lost 5 bases and J lost 1, with 8 bases in between.

This chain uses TRBV7-9 with TRBJ1-2, with 12 bases fitting TRBD1. CDR3 length: 18 amino acids. The trim removed 6 bases at V and 4 bases at J, leaving 15 bases unmatched. From germline, CDR1 is SEHNR and CDR2 FQNEAQ (reference sequence). CDR3: CASSHLPLGTGGAYGYTF. CDR3 DNA sequence: TGTGCCAGCAGTCATCTCCCATTGGGGACAGGGGGCGCCTATGGCTACACCTTC.

In its sample, this clone was seen a few times. The chain joins TRBV5-4 to TRBJ1-1, with a tentative D call TRBD1 (5 bases). This CDR3 spans 15 amino acids. Trimming pared 4 bases from V and 1 base from J, leaving 14 bases between. CDR1 is SGHNT, CDR2 YYREEE, per germline (reference sequence). The CDR3 region has the DNA TGTGCCAGCAGCAGTACCAGGGTGGGGAACACTGAAGCTTTCTTT. Translated: CASSSTRVGNTEAFF.